The T cell receptor beta chain under discussion was sequenced for a study of identical twins. A universal primer site was added by template switching, and unique molecular identifiers were carried by the cDNA. TCRdb processed the 5' RACE reads anew with MiXCR; each CDR3 protein has one entry. The sample contains around 570,000 distinct CDR3 sequences, more than 9% of which appear only once. General study findings and limits: While abundant cord blood beta clonotypes carried fewer insertions, memory repertoires showed no such pattern. Rather than following the same donors, the conclusions depended on cross-sectional statistical analysis.

The V gene's germline CDR1 is SGHTA and CDR2 FQGNSA. The CDR3 has 13 amino acids. V shed 2 bases and J 5 bases; nucleotides not matched to a gene: 3. This clonotype appeared many times. Antigen specificity is unknown. These same data were also listed under a study on yellow fever vaccine responses in identical twins. From that second work: Each twin's T cell response to the vaccine was reported to look partly convergent and partly personalized.

This TCR was sampled from a woman aged 18 to 35 in good health. V usage is TRBV7-2 and J usage is TRBJ2-7, with TRBD1 matching 7 bases. The specimen sequenced was PBMCs. CDR3 DNA: TGTGCCAGCAGCTTAAACAGGGGCCACGAGCAGTACTTC. Its translation: CASSLNRGHEQYF.